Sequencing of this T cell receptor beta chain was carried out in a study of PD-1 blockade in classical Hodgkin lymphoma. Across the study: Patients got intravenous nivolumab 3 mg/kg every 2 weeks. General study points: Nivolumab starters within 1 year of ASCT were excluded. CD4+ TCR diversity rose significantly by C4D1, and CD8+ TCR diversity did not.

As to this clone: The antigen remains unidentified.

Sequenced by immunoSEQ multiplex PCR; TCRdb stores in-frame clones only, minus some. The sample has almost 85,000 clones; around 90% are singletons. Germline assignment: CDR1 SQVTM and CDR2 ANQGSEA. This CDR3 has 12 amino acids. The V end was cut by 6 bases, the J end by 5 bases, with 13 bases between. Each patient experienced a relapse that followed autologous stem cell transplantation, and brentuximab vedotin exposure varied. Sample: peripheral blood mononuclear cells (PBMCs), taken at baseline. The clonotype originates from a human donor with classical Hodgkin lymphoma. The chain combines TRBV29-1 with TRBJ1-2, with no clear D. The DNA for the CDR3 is TGCAGCGTAGTGGACCGAACGTATGGCTACACCTTC. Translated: CSVVDRTYGYTF.